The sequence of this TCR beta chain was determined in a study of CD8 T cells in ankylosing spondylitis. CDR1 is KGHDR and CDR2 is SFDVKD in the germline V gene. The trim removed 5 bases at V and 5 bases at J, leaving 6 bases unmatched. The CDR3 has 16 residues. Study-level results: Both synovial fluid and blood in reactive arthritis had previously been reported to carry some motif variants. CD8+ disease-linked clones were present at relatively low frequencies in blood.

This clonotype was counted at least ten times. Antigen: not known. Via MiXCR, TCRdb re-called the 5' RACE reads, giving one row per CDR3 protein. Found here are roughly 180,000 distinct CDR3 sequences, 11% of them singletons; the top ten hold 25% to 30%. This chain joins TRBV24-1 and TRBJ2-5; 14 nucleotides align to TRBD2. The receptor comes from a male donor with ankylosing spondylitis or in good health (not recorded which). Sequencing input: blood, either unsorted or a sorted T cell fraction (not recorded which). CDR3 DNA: TGTGCCACCAGTGCAGGGACTAGCGGGAGAATTGAGACCCAGTACTTC. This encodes CATSAGTSGRIETQYF.